This T cell receptor beta chain was sequenced in a study of OX40 agonist ivuxolimab in advanced cancers. Study in general: Patients took ivuxolimab, an agonistic anti-OX40 (CD134) antibody. Dose-escalation patients had hepatocellular carcinoma, melanoma, renal cell or head and neck cancer. Treatment received earlier with anti-PD-1, anti-PD-L1 or anti-CTLA-4 agents was allowed, and over 30% had some. Overall study results and limits: Relative to CD4+ cells, CD8+ T cells on average had more expanded clones.

Germline-derived CDR1 and CDR2 are LNHNV and YYDKDF (reference sequence). The CDR3 contains 15 residues. V lost 0 bases and J lost 9; bases outside the gene matches: 8. This clone occurred once. Its antigen remains unknown. Sequenced by immunoSEQ multiplex PCR; TCRdb stores in-frame clones only, minus some. The sample yields fewer than 85,000 clones, about four fifths seen once. The V gene is TRBV15, the J gene TRBJ2-3, with 8 bases matching TRBD1. The clonotype comes from an adult with an advanced solid tumor such as melanoma, head and neck, liver or kidney cancer. The sample consisted of CD4+ or CD8+ T cells sorted from blood, taken in a trial of the OX40 agonist ivuxolimab. The CDR3 DNA reads as TGTGCCACCAGCAGAGATTGGGCAGGGGGCGAAACGCAGTATTTT. Translating it yields CATSRDWAGGETQYF. Looking up the rest from reference TRBV15 and TRBJ2-3 gives the full variable domain: DAMVIQNPRYQVTQFGKPVTLSCSQTLNHNVMYWYQQKSSQAPKLLFHYYDKDFNNEADTPDNFQSRRPNTSFCFLDIRSPGLGDTAMYLCATSRDWAGGETQYFGPGTRLTVL.